The entry that follows covers one T cell receptor (beta chain) sequence. Its target antigen remains unknown. The record has no base qualities; no much larger clone is one base away. The cysteine opens and the phenylalanine closes a CDR3 of 15 amino acids. The CDR3 DNA has 45 bases and is translated from base 1. CDR1 and CDR2, looked up from the germline V gene, are MDHEN and SYDVKM. V loses 3 bases, J loses 0 bases, and the germline ends lie 9 bases apart. The CDR3 regions of human TCRbeta chains were subjected to immunosequencing. The paper's data handling went like this. TCRs in the repertoires were compared against a reference library of SARS-CoV-2-specific TCRs that had been generated with the MIRA antigen-specificity platform. Breadth meant the fraction of unique TCRs that were SARS-CoV-2-associated, whereas depth meant the fraction of total T cells that were SARS-CoV-2-associated. Using the MIRA data, every spike-specific TCR was mapped to the spike region that the TCR reacted to and assigned to either a CD4 or a CD8 class. Log10-transformed breadth and depth values were compared by one-way ANOVA with Sidak's multiple comparisons tests. This immuneACCESS table, as held by TCRdb, lists in-frame sequences with V and J called but not all clones. Of the missing ones, under half trace to an unresolved V gene in checked studies; the others have no known cause. V, J and clone size reflect that table, while D and trimming were determined from the DNA. The sample table contains tens of thousands of clones; only one count was recorded for approximately 80% of them. The top ten clonotypes cover 5% to 6% of the sample.

The time point label corresponds to: baseline before first vaccination. Vaccinee samples came from UK trials COV001 and COV002, including a single-blind randomized controlled phase 2/3 trial of AZD1222 (ChAdOx1 nCoV-19) in healthy adults. For TCRbeta chain sequencing, PBMC samples from trial participants were taken at day 0 and at day 28 after the second dose. This sample was taken from a study of T cell responses to AZD1222 COVID-19 vaccine (dated by TCRdb to the early 2020s). Describing the broader study: Because spike-specific TCR depth and breadth did not differ between the two schedules, AZD1222 recipients who got a second dose at roughly 4 weeks were pooled with those who got a second dose at roughly 12 weeks. A total of 240 or so trial participants underwent TCR sequencing, of whom 200 to 220 had received two doses of AZD1222 and 26 had received two doses of the MenACWY control vaccine. Enrollment into the trials was organized by age into subgroups of 18-55, 56-69 and 70-plus years, and those subgroups contained around 150, 28 and 57 TCR-sequenced participants, respectively.

Broad study findings and their caveats: Conclusions about previously exposed vaccinees are limited because only six or seven AZD1222 recipients were SARS-CoV-2 seropositive at baseline. The 56-69-year group was small, and its depth increase did not reach significance, likely because of low power. Because no samples from the day 14 peak response were available, repertoires could be characterized only after the peak T cell response. A significant rise in spike-specific TCR breadth and depth was observed after two AZD1222 doses relative to day 0 and relative to MenACWY recipients. Reportedly, close to half of the unique spike-specific TCRs recognized epitopes lying outside the regions that are mutated in the B.1.351 and B.1.1.7 variants. Vaccine-associated CD4 TCRs spanned the whole spike protein, with dominant responses in regions 160-218 and 743-854. Participants were mostly white British, with more females than males. The authors suggested clonal diversity may have been underestimated.

The source material was peripheral blood, sampled on day 0 of AZD1222 vaccination. The TCR comes from an adult in good health. Recombination connected TRBV28 to TRBJ1-3, and TRBD1 may be the D gene, going by 5 matching bases. The CDR3 amino acid sequence is: CASSFWGSSGNTIYF. The DNA reads TGTGCCAGCAGTTTTTGGGGGAGCTCTGGAAACACCATATATTTT.